Listed here are 29 T cell receptor beta chains from one sample, sequenced in a study of technical replicates of blood from several donors. Measured with immunoSEQ multiplex PCR; TCRdb has only the in-frame clones, and not every one. The table has 75,000 to 100,000 clones, about 95% seen once. Sample: T cells isolated from PBMCs. These receptors were obtained from a human donor in good health.

J is TRBJ2-1 and V is TRBV7-3, with TRBD2 matching 8 bases. The V gene end was trimmed by 2 bases and the J gene end by 7 bases; junction bases not matched to a gene: 7. Looked up from germline, CDR1 is SGHTA and CDR2 is FQGTGA. There are 15 residues in the CDR3. The CDR3 protein is CASSLQAGETNEQFF. The CDR3 region has the DNA TGTGCCAGCAGCTTACAAGCGGGAGAGACAAATGAGCAGTTCTTC.

The gene calls are TRBV7-8 and TRBJ1-2, with 7 positions matching TRBD1. Germline trimming cut 4 bases from V and 8 bases from J; bases unmatched to any gene: 4. The CDR3 extends over 12 amino acids. The germline V gene has CDR1 SGHVS and CDR2 FQNEAQ. CDR3 DNA: TGTGCCAGCAGCTCGACAGGGAGGGGCTACACCTTC. This encodes CASSSTGRGYTF.

V gene TRBV28 combines with J gene TRBJ2-5; 11 bases match TRBD1. The CDR3 runs to 16 residues. CDR1 and CDR2 from the germline V gene are MDHEN and SYDVKM. V shed 4 bases and J 2 bases; nucleotides not matched to a gene: 6. The CDR3 is CASSYGTGGDQETQYF. In DNA, the CDR3 is TGTGCCAGCAGTTACGGGACAGGGGGGGATCAAGAGACCCAGTACTTC.

This clone was recorded once. The chain links TRBV29-1 to TRBJ1-1; perhaps TRBD1 as D (6 bases). Looked up from germline, CDR1 is SQVTM and CDR2 is ANQGSEA. V lost 5 bases to trimming and J lost 1 base, with 11 bases between them. The CDR3 length is 13 residues. CDR3: CSVSGGRNTEAFF. The CDR3 nucleotides are TGCAGCGTTTCGGGGGGCAGGAACACTGAAGCTTTCTTT.

This clone was detected only once. This sequence joins TRBV5-4 and TRBJ1-1, with 9 bases lining up with TRBD1. Germline V lookup: CDR1 SGHNT, CDR2 YYREEE (reference sequence). The V and J ends lost 2 bases and 0 bases, in that order; junction bases with no gene match: 2. This CDR3 is 15 amino acids long. In DNA form, the CDR3 reads TGTGCCAGCAGCTTAGACAGGGGGGTGAACACTGAAGCTTTCTTT. The encoded protein is CASSLDRGVNTEAFF.

CDR3 DNA sequence: TGTGCCAGTAGTGCCAGACAGGGTAATCAGCCCCAGCATTTT. It codes for CASSARQGNQPQHF. The V call is TRBV19, the J call TRBJ1-5, with TRBD1 identical over 7 bases. Germline trimming cut 5 bases from V and 4 bases from J; bases unmatched to any gene: 5. CDR3 size: 14 residues. Germline CDR1 is LNHDA and CDR2 is SQIVND (reference sequence).

This clone was recorded only once. The chain employs TRBV7-3 and TRBJ2-1; a possible D gene is TRBD2 (5 bases). This CDR3 spans 15 amino acids. V was clipped by 5 bases and J by 4 bases, with 15 bases between them. Germline CDR1 reads SGHTA; CDR2 reads FQGTGA. This CDR3 is CASSEGSGSYNEQFF. The CDR3 region has the DNA TGTGCCAGCAGCGAAGGGTCGGGGTCATACAATGAGCAGTTCTTC.

The chain couples TRBV4-3 to TRBJ2-7; 13 bases align to TRBD2. V lost 0 bases to trimming and J lost 3 bases; unmatched junction nucleotides: 5. This CDR3 is 17 amino acids long. Germline lookup yields CDR1 LGHNA and CDR2 YSLEER. The CDR3 protein is CASSQDVGLAGNYEQYF. The DNA for the CDR3 is TGCGCCAGCAGCCAAGATGTGGGACTAGCGGGAAACTACGAGCAGTACTTC.

This rearrangement joins TRBV4-1 to TRBJ2-7; D might be TRBD2 (5 bases). Deletions cut 9 bases from V and 5 bases from J, with 26 bases between. The length of the CDR3 is 16 residues. CDR1 MGHRA and CDR2 YSYEKL come from the germline V gene. CDR3 residues: CASNLGMEEARDEQYF. The CDR3, as DNA: TGCGCCAGTAATTTGGGGATGGAGGAGGCTCGAGACGAGCAGTACTTC.

This chain uses TRBV4-2 with TRBJ1-1; D is undetermined. Trimming took 5 bases from V and 1 from J, leaving 14 bases between them. The germline V gene has CDR1 LGHNA and CDR2 YNFKEQ. The CDR3 is 15 residues long. The CDR3 sequence: CASSKRQDENTEAFF. CDR3 DNA: TGTGCCAGCAGCAAAAGACAAGACGAGAACACTGAAGCTTTCTTT.

In its sample, this clone was seen once. The chain links TRBV11-2 to TRBJ1-2; D might be TRBD1 (5 bases). V was trimmed by 1 base and J by 9 bases, leaving 15 bases between them. The CDR3 has 14 amino acids. In germline, CDR1 is SGHAT, CDR2 FQNNGV. CDR3 nucleotide sequence: TGTGCCAGCAGCTTAGGGGTCGGACACGGAAGCTACACCTTC. Translation: CASSLGVGHGSYTF.

The chain combines TRBV2 with TRBJ1-1; maybe TRBD1 (5 bases). The V gene lost 4 bases and the J gene lost 1 base, with 7 bases spanning the gap. This CDR3 comprises 13 residues. The V gene's germline CDR1 is SNHLY and CDR2 FYNNEI. CDR3 nucleotides: TGTGCCAGCAGTGCCACAGGGAACACTGAAGCTTTCTTT. This codes for CASSATGNTEAFF.

The chain recombines TRBV18 with TRBJ2-5, with D possibly matching TRBD1 (5 bases). Per germline, CDR1 KGHSH and CDR2 LQKENI. V lost 6 bases to trimming and J lost 5 bases, with 19 bases between them. The CDR3 extends over 15 amino acids. CDR3 protein: CASSIQELAGETQYF. For the CDR3, the DNA is TGTGCCAGCTCGATACAAGAGCTTGCAGGGGAGACCCAGTACTTC.

The V gene is TRBV7-3, the J gene TRBJ2-7; the D gene is possibly TRBD1 (6 bases). CDR3 length equals 14 residues. Trimming removed 0 bases from V and 6 bases from J, with 12 bases in between. Germline-derived CDR1 and CDR2 are SGHTA and FQGTGA. The CDR3 here is CASSLTRGSVEQYF. CDR3 DNA sequence: TGTGCCAGCAGCTTAACCAGGGGCTCTGTCGAGCAGTACTTC.

This chain uses TRBV11-2 with TRBJ2-7; tentatively, D is TRBD1 (7 bases). Trimming left V 5 bases short and J 3 bases short, with 11 bases between. This CDR3 is built from 13 residues. Per germline, CDR1 SGHAT and CDR2 FQNNGV. CDR3 sequence reads: CASSRQGLYEQYF. The CDR3 nucleotides read TGTGCCAGCAGCCGACAGGGACTCTACGAGCAGTACTTC.

CDR3 in DNA: TGTGCCACCCCGGGAGACGGCGTATATGAGCAGTTCTTC. Translation: CATPGDGVYEQFF. The J gene is TRBJ2-1, the V gene TRBV7-9, with D tentatively TRBD2 (6 bases). Trimming pared 10 bases from V and 8 bases from J, leaving 18 bases between. Looked up from germline, CDR1 is SEHNR and CDR2 is FQNEAQ (reference sequence). This CDR3 is built from 13 residues. The whole variable domain, filled in from reference TRBV7-9 and TRBJ2-1, reads DTGVSQNPRHKITKRGQNVTFRCDPISEHNRLYWYRQTLGQGPEFLTYFQNEAQLEKSRLLSDRFSAERPKGSFSTLEIQRTEQGDSAMYLCATPGDGVYEQFFGPGTRLTVL.

V and J are TRBV18 and TRBJ2-7, with 7 bases that match TRBD2. The V and J ends lost 5 bases and 6 bases, in that order; junction bases with no gene match: 7. The CDR3 consists of 13 residues. Germline V gene sequence: CDR1 KGHSH, CDR2 LQKENI. The CDR3 reads CASSVGTTSEQYF. The CDR3 DNA sequence: TGTGCCAGCTCAGTAGGGACTACTTCCGAGCAGTACTTC.

This chain joins TRBV10-3 and TRBJ2-5; TRBD1 matches at 9 bases. V shed 7 bases and J 5 bases; nucleotides not matched to a gene: 5. Per germline, CDR1 ENHRY and CDR2 SYGVKD. There are 13 residues in the CDR3. The CDR3 is CAINRGRGETQYF. As DNA, the CDR3 is TGTGCCATCAACAGGGGGCGCGGGGAGACCCAGTACTTC.

This chain joins TRBV5-1 and TRBJ1-1; 8 bases align to TRBD1. Per germline, CDR1 SGHRS and CDR2 YFSETQ. The CDR3 runs 14 residues. Trimming removed 0 bases from V and 5 bases from J; junction bases left unmatched: 3. CDR3 nucleotides: TGCGCCAGCAGCTTGGGTCAGGGGGCGACTGAAGCTTTCTTT. This translates into CASSLGQGATEAFF.

The chain recombines TRBV5-6 with TRBJ2-7; D gene uncertain. CDR3 length equals 14 residues. Germline CDR1 SGHDT, CDR2 YYEEEE. V was clipped by 4 bases and J by 2 bases, with 13 bases between them. The CDR3 DNA is TGTGCCAGCAGCGTCGTCTACAGCACCTACGAGCAGTACTTC. Its translation is CASSVVYSTYEQYF.

J is TRBJ2-3 and V is TRBV9, with 8 bases aligning to TRBD1. Germline V gives CDR1 SGDLS, CDR2 YYNGEE. This CDR3 is 16 amino acids long. V dropped 7 bases and J dropped 0; count of bases not matched to a gene: 10. CDR3 sequence (DNA): TGTGCCAGCGCAGGGAGGACAGGGTCTAGCACAGATACGCAGTATTTT. It translates to CASAGRTGSSTDTQYF.

The chain joins TRBV7-3 to TRBJ2-7; 10 nucleotides align to TRBD1. The junction had 6 bases not matched to a gene; V was cut back by 2 bases and J by 5 bases. The V gene's germline CDR1 is SGHTA and CDR2 FQGTGA. The CDR3 is 15 residues long. The CDR3 spells CASSLRGTGVDEQYF. CDR3 nucleotide sequence: TGTGCCAGCAGCTTACGAGGGACAGGGGTGGACGAGCAGTACTTC. Full variable domain (rest looked up from reference TRBV7-3 and TRBJ2-7): GAGVSQTPSNKVTEKGKYVELRCDPISGHTALYWYRQSLGQGPEFLIYFQGTGAADDSGLPNDRFFAVRPEGSVSTLKIQRTERGDSAVYLCASSLRGTGVDEQYFGPGTRLTVT.

The chain carries TRBV10-2 and TRBJ2-3; tentatively, D is TRBD2 (6 bases). The germline V and J ends were trimmed by 0 bases and 7 bases, with 11 bases remaining between them. The germline CDR1 and CDR2 sequences are WSHSY and SAAADI. The CDR3 is 14 residues long. As DNA, the CDR3 is TGCGCCAGCAGTGAGTCGACGGGAGCGAATACGCAGTATTTT. Its protein product is CASSESTGANTQYF.

This chain connects TRBV10-3 to TRBJ2-7; 10 bases match TRBD2. The trim removed 0 bases at V and 4 bases at J, leaving 3 bases unmatched. The length of the CDR3 is 15 residues. In germline, CDR1 is ENHRY, CDR2 SYGVKD. In DNA form, the CDR3 reads TGTGCCATCAGTGAGTCCGGGACTAGCGTATACGAGCAGTACTTC. Encoded protein: CAISESGTSVYEQYF.

The V call is TRBV19, the J call TRBJ1-3, with TRBD1 matching over 9 bases. There are 16 residues in the CDR3. Germline CDR1 and CDR2: LNHDA and SQIVND (reference sequence). V trimming: 9 bases; J trimming: 0 bases; junction bases outside the gene matches: 9. The CDR3 bases are TGTGCCAGCTCGACAGGGGGGGATCTCTCTGGAAACACCATATATTTT. The encoded protein is CASSTGGDLSGNTIYF.

V usage is TRBV30 and J usage is TRBJ1-5; D not certain. V was cut by 5 bases and J by 6 bases, with 17 bases left in between. Per germline, CDR1 GTSNPN and CDR2 SVGIG (reference sequence). This CDR3 is 14 amino acids long. The CDR3 here is CAWALALPGQPQHF. The CDR3 coding sequence is TGTGCCTGGGCCCTGGCACTACCCGGTCAGCCCCAGCATTTT.

CDR3 residues: CAIQAQANTGELFF. The CDR3 coding sequence is TGTGCCATCCAGGCACAAGCGAACACCGGGGAGCTGTTTTTT. The rearrangement joins TRBV10-3 to TRBJ2-2; unclear D gene. Germline values: CDR1 ENHRY, CDR2 SYGVKD. The length of the CDR3 is 14 residues. With 8 bases removed from V and 0 bases from J, the gap between germline ends came to 10 bases.

As DNA, the CDR3 is TGTGCCAGCAGCTTAGTCGGGAGGGCCCCCGGGGAGCTGTTTTTT. It is translated as CASSLVGRAPGELFF. V is TRBV7-9 and J is TRBJ2-2; 8 nucleotides match TRBD2. Germline loops: CDR1 SEHNR, CDR2 FQNEAQ (reference sequence). CDR3 length: 15 amino acids. Trimming cost V 1 base and J 6 bases; bases outside gene matches: 4.

The CDR3 protein is CASSSQLATREQFF. CDR3 nucleotide sequence: TGTGCCAGTAGTTCGCAACTAGCGACCCGTGAGCAGTTCTTC. This chain uses TRBV19 with TRBJ2-1; 7 nucleotides line up with TRBD2. Unmatched junction bases numbered 10, after V lost 5 bases and J lost 9 bases. CDR3 length: 14 amino acids. The germline gives CDR1 LNHDA, CDR2 SQIVND (reference sequence).